Listed here are 20 T cell receptor beta chains from one sample, sequenced in a study of blood T cell repertoires in COVID-19. Sequenced by immunoSEQ multiplex PCR; TCRdb stores in-frame clones only, minus some. The sample yields about 80,000 clones, about 79% seen once. Sequencing input: peripheral blood. The receptor source for this set is a human donor in a cohort sampled during active COVID-19.

The sample holds a few counts of this clone. The CDR3, as DNA: TGTGCCAGCACGGTTGGGGGCAAGCCCCAGCATTTT. Translating it yields CASTVGGKPQHF. The rearrangement joins TRBV28 to TRBJ1-5; possible D gene TRBD1, 6 bases. V lost 7 bases to trimming and J lost 8 bases, with 12 bases between them. The germline CDR1 and CDR2 sequences are MDHEN and SYDVKM. CDR3 size: 12 residues.

The CDR3 here is CASSELGGTTNEKLFF. In DNA, the CDR3 is TGTGCCAGCAGTGAGTTGGGAGGCACAACTAATGAAAAACTGTTTTTT. The chain is built from TRBV6-1 and TRBJ1-4, with unresolved D. Germline CDR1 and CDR2: MNHNS and SASEGT. The CDR3 is 16 residues long. Trimming took 3 bases from V and 0 from J, leaving 11 bases between them.

The rearrangement uses TRBV6-6 and TRBJ2-7; 9 bases line up with TRBD1. The V and J ends lost 6 bases and 6 bases, in that order; junction bases with no gene match: 3. Germline assignment: CDR1 MNHNY and CDR2 SVGAGI (reference sequence). This CDR3 is built from 12 residues. CDR3 nucleotides: TGTGCCAGCAGCTACAGGGGGCTCGAGCAGTACTTC. Translation gives CASSYRGLEQYF.

The rearrangement links TRBV4-1 to TRBJ2-1; perhaps TRBD1 as D (6 bases). The germline V gene encodes CDR1 MGHRA and CDR2 YSYEKL. V lost 4 bases to trimming and J lost 7 bases, with 17 bases between them. The CDR3 is made up of 15 amino acids. The CDR3 DNA sequence: TGCGCCAGCAGCCGAGGGACAAGGTCTGGGAATGAGCAGTTCTTC. It encodes CASSRGTRSGNEQFF.

This sequence joins TRBV28 and TRBJ2-2; 12 bases match TRBD2. V was clipped by 8 bases and J by 6 bases; unmatched bases: 13. CDR3 length: 17 amino acids. CDR1 is MDHEN, CDR2 SYDVKM, per germline. The CDR3 is CASLGASGGATAGELFF. CDR3 nucleotides: TGTGCCAGCCTGGGGGCTAGCGGGGGGGCCACCGCCGGGGAGCTGTTTTTT.

The rearrangement links TRBV19 to TRBJ2-1; TRBD2 might be the D (5 bases). Trimming stripped 6 bases from V and 0 bases from J, with 12 bases between. This CDR3 is built from 15 residues. CDR1 is LNHDA, CDR2 SQIVND, per germline (reference sequence). CDR3 DNA sequence: TGTGCCAGTAGAGCGATGGGGAGCTCCTACAATGAGCAGTTCTTC. Translation: CASRAMGSSYNEQFF.

This clone was detected only once. In nucleotides, the CDR3 is TGCGCCAGCAGCCAACCGCATGGTGGCTTCTCCTACAATGAGCAGTTCTTC. Translated, it gives CASSQPHGGFSYNEQFF. This rearrangement joins TRBV4-1 to TRBJ2-1; D is unclear. Looked up from germline, CDR1 is MGHRA and CDR2 is YSYEKL. Deletions cut 2 bases from V and 0 bases from J, with 14 bases between. CDR3 length equals 17 residues.

The J gene is TRBJ2-3, the V gene TRBV5-1; D is perhaps TRBD1 (6 bases). Germline loops: CDR1 SGHRS, CDR2 YFSETQ. With 1 base removed from V and 4 bases from J, the gap between germline ends came to 16 bases. This CDR3 spans 16 amino acids. In nucleotides, the CDR3 is TGCGCCAGCAGCTTGCCTGGGGGCCCCCCGGCAGATACGCAGTATTTT. Residues: CASSLPGGPPADTQYF.

This chain connects TRBV7-6 to TRBJ2-1; 13 nucleotides match TRBD2. CDR1 and CDR2 (germline): SGHVS, FNYEAQ. The junction had 7 bases not matched to a gene; V was cut back by 2 bases and J by 0 bases. This CDR3 has 19 residues. The chain's CDR3 is CASSLRLAGGHSSYNEQFF. The CDR3 coding sequence is TGTGCCAGCAGCTTACGACTAGCGGGAGGACACAGCTCCTACAATGAGCAGTTCTTC.

With respect to this clone: Distinct nucleotide sequences in the sample also encode this CDR3. The CDR3 spells CASSFGLDTEAFF. The CDR3 region has the DNA TGTGCCAGCAGCTTTGGGCTGGACACTGAAGCTTTCTTT. The chain employs TRBV7-9 and TRBJ1-1; no firm D call. V lost 3 bases to trimming and J lost 3 bases, with 8 bases between them. Germline loops: CDR1 SEHNR, CDR2 FQNEAQ (reference sequence). The CDR3 loop spans 13 amino acids.

The chain couples TRBV11-2 to TRBJ1-4; the match to TRBD1 covers 7 bases. Germline lookup yields CDR1 SGHAT and CDR2 FQNNGV. V was clipped by 4 bases and J by 2 bases; unmatched bases: 10. This CDR3 is 17 amino acids long. The CDR3 loop reads CASSSGQTFGTNEKLFF. DNA of the CDR3: TGTGCCAGCAGCTCGGGACAGACCTTTGGCACTAATGAAAAACTGTTTTTT.

V usage is TRBV18 and J usage is TRBJ2-3; the match to TRBD1 covers 11 bases. This CDR3 is 15 amino acids long. V dropped 3 bases and J dropped 1; count of bases not matched to a gene: 0. CDR1 is KGHSH, CDR2 LQKENI, per germline. In DNA form, the CDR3 reads TGTGCCAGCTCACCGGGACAGGGGGGCACAGATACGCAGTATTTT. This sequence encodes CASSPGQGGTDTQYF.

This clone occurred once. V and J are TRBV3-1 (or the pseudogene TRBV3-2) and TRBJ2-2, with TRBD2 as a possible D gene (6 bases). In germline, CDR1 is LGHDT, CDR2 YNNKEL (reference sequence). Trimming pared 0 bases from V and 7 bases from J, leaving 12 bases between. The CDR3 sequence is 15 residues long. The CDR3 bases are TGTGCCAGCAGCCAAGAGACTAGTAATGTCGGGGAGCTGTTTTTT. This sequence encodes CASSQETSNVGELFF.

J is TRBJ1-1 and V is TRBV6-5; possible D gene TRBD1, 6 bases. The V gene's germline CDR1 is MNHEY and CDR2 SVGAGI. The CDR3 is made up of 16 amino acids. With 2 bases removed from V and 7 bases from J, the gap between germline ends came to 20 bases. The CDR3 region has the DNA TGTGCCAGCAGTTACGGTAGGGGGGGCAACGGGGTTGAAGCTTTCTTT. Encoded protein: CASSYGRGGNGVEAFF.

V gene TRBV27 combines with J gene TRBJ1-1; tentatively, D is TRBD1 (6 bases). In germline, CDR1 is MNHEY, CDR2 SMNVEV (reference sequence). Between the trimmed V and J ends, which lost 6 bases and 1 base, there was a span of 12 bases. The CDR3 loop spans 14 amino acids. CDR3 coding DNA: TGTGCCAGCAGCGGCACAGGGAAGAACACTGAAGCTTTCTTT. This encodes CASSGTGKNTEAFF.

The V call is TRBV6-5, the J call TRBJ1-1; D may be TRBD1 (5 bases). The V gene lost 2 bases and the J gene lost 0 bases, with 10 bases spanning the gap. The CDR3 extends over 15 amino acids. The V gene's germline CDR1 is MNHEY and CDR2 SVGAGI. The CDR3 DNA is TGTGCCAGCAGTTACGAGTCAGGGATGAACACTGAAGCTTTCTTT. It specifies CASSYESGMNTEAFF.

The chain combines TRBV2 with TRBJ2-3, with D perhaps matching TRBD1 (6 bases). V was clipped by 2 bases and J by 2 bases, with 14 bases between them. Germline V gene data show CDR1 as SNHLY and CDR2 as FYNNEI. The CDR3 has 16 amino acids. The CDR3 DNA reads as TGTGCCAGCAGTGAATTTGGACAGACCAACACAGATACGCAGTATTTT. It translates to CASSEFGQTNTDTQYF.

V usage is TRBV20-1 and J usage is TRBJ2-1; D not resolved. The CDR3 is 11 residues long. V was shortened by 2 bases and J by 4 bases, with 3 bases between the two germline ends. CDR1 and CDR2 from the germline V gene are DFQATT and SNEGSKA (reference sequence). The CDR3 here is CSARYYNEQFF. CDR3 in DNA: TGCAGTGCTAGATATTACAATGAGCAGTTCTTC.

This clone was detected a few times. The chain joins TRBV20-1 to TRBJ2-6; 7 bases match TRBD1. The length of the CDR3 is 14 residues. Germline CDR1 and CDR2: DFQATT and SNEGSKA (reference sequence). Trimming removed 3 bases from V and 2 bases from J; junction bases left unmatched: 1. The CDR3 DNA sequence: TGCAGTGCTAGTCAGGGGGCTGGGGCCAACGTCCTGACTTTC. It is translated as CSASQGAGANVLTF.

This clone was counted a few times. J is TRBJ1-5 and V is TRBV19; D gene ambiguous. Germline V gives CDR1 LNHDA, CDR2 SQIVND (reference sequence). V dropped 2 bases and J dropped 2 bases, with 10 bases sitting between them. The CDR3 has 15 amino acids. The CDR3 nucleotides read TGTGCCAGTAGTATATTCCCGAGGGGCAATCAGCCCCAGCATTTT. Translation: CASSIFPRGNQPQHF.